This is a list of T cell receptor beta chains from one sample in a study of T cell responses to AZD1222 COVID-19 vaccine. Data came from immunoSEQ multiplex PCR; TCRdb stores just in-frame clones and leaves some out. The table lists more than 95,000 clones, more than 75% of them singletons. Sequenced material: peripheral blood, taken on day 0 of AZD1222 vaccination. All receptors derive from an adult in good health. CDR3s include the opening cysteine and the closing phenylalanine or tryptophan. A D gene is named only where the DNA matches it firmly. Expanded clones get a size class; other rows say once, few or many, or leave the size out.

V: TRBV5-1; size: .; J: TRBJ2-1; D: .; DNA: TGCGCCAGCAGCCCCCCGGATGGTGGAAACAATGAGCAGTTCTTC; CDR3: CASSPPDGGNNEQFF
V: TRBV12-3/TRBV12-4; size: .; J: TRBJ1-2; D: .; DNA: TGTGCCAGCAGTTTAAATGGCTATGGCTACACCTTC; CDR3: CASSLNGYGYTF
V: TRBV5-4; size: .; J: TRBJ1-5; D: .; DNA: TGTGCCAGCAGCTTGGACTGGGATCAGCCCCAGCATTTT; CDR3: CASSLDWDQPQHF
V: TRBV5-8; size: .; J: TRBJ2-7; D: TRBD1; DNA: TGTGCCAGCACCGGGACAGTGCCCTACGAGCAGTACTTC; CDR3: CASTGTVPYEQYF
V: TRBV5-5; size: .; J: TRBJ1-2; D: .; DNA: TGTGCCAGCAGCTTGGGAGGGTATGGCTACACCTTC; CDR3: CASSLGGYGYTF
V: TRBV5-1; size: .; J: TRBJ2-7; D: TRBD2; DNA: TGCGCCAGCAGCTTGGATACGGGAGGGCCTTACGAGCAGTACTTC; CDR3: CASSLDTGGPYEQYF
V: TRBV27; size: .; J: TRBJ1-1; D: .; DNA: TGTGCCAGCAGTCCTCTGGGGGGGGGCTTCGGCACTGAAGCTTTCTTT; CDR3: CASSPLGGGFGTEAFF
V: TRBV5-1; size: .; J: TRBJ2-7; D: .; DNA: TGCGCCAGCAGCCGGGGGGCGGACTACGAGCAGTACTTC; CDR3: CASSRGADYEQYF
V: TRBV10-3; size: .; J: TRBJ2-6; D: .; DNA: TGTGCCATCAGTGCGTCCCGGACAGCCTTCTCTGGGGCCAACGTCCTGACTTTC; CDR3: CAISASRTAFSGANVLTF
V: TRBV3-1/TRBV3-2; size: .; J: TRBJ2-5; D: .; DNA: TGTGCCAGCAGCCAAGGTTTGCGGGAGACCCAGTACTTC; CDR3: CASSQGLRETQYF
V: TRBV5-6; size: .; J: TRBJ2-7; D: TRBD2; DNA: TGTGCCAGCAGCTTGAGACTAGCGGGAATCAACGAGCAGTACTTC; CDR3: CASSLRLAGINEQYF
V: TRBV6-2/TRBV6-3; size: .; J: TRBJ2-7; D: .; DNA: TGTGCCAGCAGTCGAGGGGCGGACCACTACGAGCAGTACTTC; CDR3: CASSRGADHYEQYF
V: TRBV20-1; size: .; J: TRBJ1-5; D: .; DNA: TGCAGTGCTAGTCCAGATAGCAATCAGCCCCAGCATTTT; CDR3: CSASPDSNQPQHF
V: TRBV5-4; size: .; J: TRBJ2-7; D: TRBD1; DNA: TGTGCCAGCAGCGCCGGGACAGCCTACGAGCAGTACTTC; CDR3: CASSAGTAYEQYF
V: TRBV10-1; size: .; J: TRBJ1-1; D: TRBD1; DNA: TGCGCCAGCAGTCTAAGACAGGGGGCTTTGGACACTGAAGCTTTCTTT; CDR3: CASSLRQGALDTEAFF
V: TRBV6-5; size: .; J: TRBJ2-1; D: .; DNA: TGTGCCACCCATCGCCCCGGGACCTACAATGAGCAGTTCTTC; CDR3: CATHRPGTYNEQFF
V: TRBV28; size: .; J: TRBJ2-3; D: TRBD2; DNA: TGTGCCAGCAGTTTATGGACTAGCGGAAGCACAGATACGCAGTATTTT; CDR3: CASSLWTSGSTDTQYF
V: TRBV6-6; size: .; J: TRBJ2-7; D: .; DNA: TGTGCCAGCAGTTACCAGGGAAACTACGAGCAGTACTTC; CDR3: CASSYQGNYEQYF
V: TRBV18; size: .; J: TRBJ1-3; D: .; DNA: TGTGCCAGCTCACCACAGACCGACAGGCTCGGAAACACCATATATTTT; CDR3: CASSPQTDRLGNTIYF
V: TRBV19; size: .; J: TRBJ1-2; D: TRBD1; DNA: TGTGCCAGTACGGACAGGGGGGGTCGCGGAGATGGCTACACCTTC; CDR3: CASTDRGGRGDGYTF
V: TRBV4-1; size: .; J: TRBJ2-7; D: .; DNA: TGCGCCAGCAGCCAGCCCCCCTGGCAGGGTGTCGGCGAGCAGTACTTC; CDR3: CASSQPPWQGVGEQYF
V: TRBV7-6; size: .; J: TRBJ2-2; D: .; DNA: TGTGCCAGCAGCTTAGACGGGGAGCTGTTTTTT; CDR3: CASSLDGELFF
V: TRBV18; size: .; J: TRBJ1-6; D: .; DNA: TGTGCCAGCTCACCACGGGGTGATTCACCCCTCCACTTT; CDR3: CASSPRGDSPLHF
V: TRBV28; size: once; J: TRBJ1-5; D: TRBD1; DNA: TGTGCCAGCAGTTTGGGAGGGGGCCTTCAGCCCCAGCATTTT; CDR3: CASSLGGGLQPQHF
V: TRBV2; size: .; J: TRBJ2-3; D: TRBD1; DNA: TGTGCCAGCAGTGGACAGGGGGGTGAAACAGATACGCAGTATTTT; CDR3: CASSGQGGETDTQYF
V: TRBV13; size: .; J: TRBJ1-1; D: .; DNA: TGTGCCAGCAGCTTAGAGGGCCACACTGAAGCTTTCTTT; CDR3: CASSLEGHTEAFF
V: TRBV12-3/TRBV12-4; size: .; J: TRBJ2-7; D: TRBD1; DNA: TGTGCCAGCAGTACCGGACAGGGCTACGAGCAGTACTTC; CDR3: CASSTGQGYEQYF
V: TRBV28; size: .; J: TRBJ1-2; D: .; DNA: TGTGCCAGCAGTTTAACAGAGCCGAACTATGGCTACACCTTC; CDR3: CASSLTEPNYGYTF
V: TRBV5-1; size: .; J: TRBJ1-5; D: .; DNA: TGCGCCAGCAGCTTGGCCGGGACATCCAATCAGCCCCAGCATTTT; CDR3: CASSLAGTSNQPQHF
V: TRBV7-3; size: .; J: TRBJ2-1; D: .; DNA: TGTGCCAGCAGCTTCTCAATTTCCGGAAATGGGAATGAGCAGTTCTTC; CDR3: CASSFSISGNGNEQFF
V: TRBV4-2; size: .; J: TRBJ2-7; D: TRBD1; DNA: TGTGCCAGCAGCCAAGCGGGACAGATCTACGAGCAGTACTTC; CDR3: CASSQAGQIYEQYF
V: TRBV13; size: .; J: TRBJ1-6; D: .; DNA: TGTGCCAGCAGCTCGCAGGGTGGGTCACCCCTCCACTTT; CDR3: CASSSQGGSPLHF
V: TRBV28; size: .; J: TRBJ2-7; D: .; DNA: TGTGCCAGCTTAGGGGGGGGAGTATACGAGCAGTACTTC; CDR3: CASLGGGVYEQYF
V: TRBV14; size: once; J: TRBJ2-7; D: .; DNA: TGTGCCAGCAGCCAACAAGGCTACGAGCAGTACTTC; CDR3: CASSQQGYEQYF
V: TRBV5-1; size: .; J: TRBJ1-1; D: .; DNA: TGCGCCAGCAGCTTGGCGGCAGGGGTCGGGAACACTGAAGCTTTCTTT; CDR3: CASSLAAGVGNTEAFF
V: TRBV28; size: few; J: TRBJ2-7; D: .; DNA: TGTGCCAGCAGTTCCGCGCAAGGATCTCTCCTCGTGCAGTACTTC; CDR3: CASSSAQGSLLVQYF
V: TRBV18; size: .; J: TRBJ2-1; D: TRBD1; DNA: TGTGCCAGCTCACCTGAGGGACAGGGAAGCAATGAGCAGTTCTTC; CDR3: CASSPEGQGSNEQFF
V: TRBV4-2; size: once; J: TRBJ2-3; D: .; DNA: TGTGCCAGCAGCCAAGAGGAAGGGATGCGCACAGATACGCAGTATTTT; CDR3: CASSQEEGMRTDTQYF
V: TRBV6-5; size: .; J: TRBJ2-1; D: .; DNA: TGTGCCAGCAGTTCACTCGGGCTAGCTCACAATGAGCAGTTCTTC; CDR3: CASSSLGLAHNEQFF
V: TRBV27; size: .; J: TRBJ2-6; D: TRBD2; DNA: TGTGCCAGCAGTGTAACCGGGACTAGTGGGGCCAACGTCCTGACTTTC; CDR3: CASSVTGTSGANVLTF
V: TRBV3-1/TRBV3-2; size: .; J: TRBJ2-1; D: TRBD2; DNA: TGTGCCAGCAGCCAAGGGTCACTGGGACTAGCGAGCTACAATGAGCAGTTCTTC; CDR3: CASSQGSLGLASYNEQFF
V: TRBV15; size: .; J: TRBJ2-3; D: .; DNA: TGTGCCACCAGCAGCGGGAGCGACCCCACAGATACGCAGTATTTT; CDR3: CATSSGSDPTDTQYF
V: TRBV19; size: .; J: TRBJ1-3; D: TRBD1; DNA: TGTGCCAGTGGACAGGGGACCTCTGGAAACACCATATATTTT; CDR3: CASGQGTSGNTIYF
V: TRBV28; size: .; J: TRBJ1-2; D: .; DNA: TGTGCCAGCAGTTTACAGGGAGGGAACGGCTACACCTTC; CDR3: CASSLQGGNGYTF
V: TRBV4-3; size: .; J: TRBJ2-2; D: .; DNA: TGCGCCAGCAGCCAAGTCGCAGCGGGTGGCACCGGGGAGCTGTTTTTT; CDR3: CASSQVAAGGTGELFF
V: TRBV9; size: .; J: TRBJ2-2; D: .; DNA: TGTGCCAGCACCGAGGGGGATGACACCGGGGAGCTGTTTTTT; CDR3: CASTEGDDTGELFF
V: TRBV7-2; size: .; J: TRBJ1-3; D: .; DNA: TGTGCCAGCAGGGTCGACAGAAATTTTGGAAACACCATATATTTT; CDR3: CASRVDRNFGNTIYF
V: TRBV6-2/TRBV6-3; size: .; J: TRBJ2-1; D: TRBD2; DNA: TGTGCCAGCAGCCCTGCCCGGGACAAGACTAGCGGGAGTCGGTATGAGCAGTTCTTC; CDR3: CASSPARDKTSGSRYEQFF
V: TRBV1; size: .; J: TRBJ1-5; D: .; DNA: TGCACCAGCAGATTCAGGGATCAGCCCCAGCATTTT; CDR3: CTSRFRDQPQHF
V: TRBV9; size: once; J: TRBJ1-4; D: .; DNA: TGTGCCAGCAGCGGGGGTGAGGAAAAACTGTTTTTT; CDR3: CASSGGEEKLFF
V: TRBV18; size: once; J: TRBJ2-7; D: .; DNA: TGTGCCAGCTCACCACCGTTGAGGGACGGGCAGTACTTC; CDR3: CASSPPLRDGQYF
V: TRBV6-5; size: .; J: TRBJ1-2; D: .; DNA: TGTGCCAGCCGTCAGGGAGGGGCTGGTGGCTACACCTTC; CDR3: CASRQGGAGGYTF
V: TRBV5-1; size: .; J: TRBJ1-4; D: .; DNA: TGCGCCAGCAGCGAGATTGGGAGAGAAAAACTGTTTTTT; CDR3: CASSEIGREKLFF
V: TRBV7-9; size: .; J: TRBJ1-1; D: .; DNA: TGTGCCAGCAGCCTCCAAGGTTCTCGCACTGAAGCTTTCTTT; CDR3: CASSLQGSRTEAFF
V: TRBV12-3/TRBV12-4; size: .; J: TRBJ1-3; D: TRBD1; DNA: TGTGCCTCAAAGGGACAGACAGGAAACACCATATATTTT; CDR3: CASKGQTGNTIYF